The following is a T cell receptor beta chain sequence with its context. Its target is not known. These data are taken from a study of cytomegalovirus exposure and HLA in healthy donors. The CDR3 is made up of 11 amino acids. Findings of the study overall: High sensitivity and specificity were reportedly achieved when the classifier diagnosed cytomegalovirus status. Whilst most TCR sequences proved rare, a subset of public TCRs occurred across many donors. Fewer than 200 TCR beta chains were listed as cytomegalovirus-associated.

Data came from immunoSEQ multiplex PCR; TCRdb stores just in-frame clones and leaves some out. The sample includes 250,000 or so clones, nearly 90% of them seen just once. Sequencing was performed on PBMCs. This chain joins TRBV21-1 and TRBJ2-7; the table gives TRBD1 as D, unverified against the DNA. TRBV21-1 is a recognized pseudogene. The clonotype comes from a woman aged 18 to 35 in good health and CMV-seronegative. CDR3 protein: CASSPKYEQYF. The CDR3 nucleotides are TGTGCCAGCAGCCCCAAATACGAGCAGTACTTC.